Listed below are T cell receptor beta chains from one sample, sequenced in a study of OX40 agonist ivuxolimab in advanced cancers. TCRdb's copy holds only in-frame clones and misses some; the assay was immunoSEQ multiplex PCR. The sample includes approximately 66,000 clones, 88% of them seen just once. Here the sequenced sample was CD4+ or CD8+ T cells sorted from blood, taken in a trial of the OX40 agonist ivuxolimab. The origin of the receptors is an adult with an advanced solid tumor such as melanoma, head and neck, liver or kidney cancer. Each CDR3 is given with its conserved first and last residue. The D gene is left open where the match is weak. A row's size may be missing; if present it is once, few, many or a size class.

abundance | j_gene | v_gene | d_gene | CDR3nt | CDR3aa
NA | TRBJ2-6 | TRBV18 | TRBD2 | TGTGCCAGCTCACCGCCCGGGACGCGGGGGACTGGGGCCAACGTCCTGACTTTC | CASSPPGTRGTGANVLTF
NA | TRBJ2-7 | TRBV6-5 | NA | TGTGCCAGCAGTTACGTCTACGAGCAGTACTTC | CASSYVYEQYF
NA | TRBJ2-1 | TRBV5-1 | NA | TGCGCCAGCAGCTTGGTAGGGGGCTACAATGAGCAGTTCTTC | CASSLVGGYNEQFF
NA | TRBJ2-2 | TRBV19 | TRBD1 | TGTGCCAGTAGTTCCCGGACAGGTCAAAGCACCGGGGAGCTGTTTTTT | CASSSRTGQSTGELFF
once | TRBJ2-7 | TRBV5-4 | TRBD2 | TGTGCCAGCAGCTTGCTAGCGGGAAGCTCCTACGAGCAGTACTTC | CASSLLAGSSYEQYF
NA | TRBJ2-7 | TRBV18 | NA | TGTGCCAGCCTCTCGGACTTCCCCTACGAGCAGTACTTC | CASLSDFPYEQYF
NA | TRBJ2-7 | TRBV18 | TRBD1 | TGTGCCAGCTCGGGACAGCCATCAGACGAGCAGTACTTC | CASSGQPSDEQYF
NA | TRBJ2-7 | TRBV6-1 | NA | TGTGCCAGCAGCCACGGACAGGGAGGGGTGGGGCAGTACTTC | CASSHGQGGVGQYF
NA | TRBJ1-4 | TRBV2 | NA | TGTGCCAGCAGGGTAATGGGGAATGAAAAACTGTTTTTT | CASRVMGNEKLFF
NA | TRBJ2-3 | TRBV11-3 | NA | TGTGCCAGCAGCTTAGGAGCGGGCCACTCCACAGATACGCAGTATTTT | CASSLGAGHSTDTQYF